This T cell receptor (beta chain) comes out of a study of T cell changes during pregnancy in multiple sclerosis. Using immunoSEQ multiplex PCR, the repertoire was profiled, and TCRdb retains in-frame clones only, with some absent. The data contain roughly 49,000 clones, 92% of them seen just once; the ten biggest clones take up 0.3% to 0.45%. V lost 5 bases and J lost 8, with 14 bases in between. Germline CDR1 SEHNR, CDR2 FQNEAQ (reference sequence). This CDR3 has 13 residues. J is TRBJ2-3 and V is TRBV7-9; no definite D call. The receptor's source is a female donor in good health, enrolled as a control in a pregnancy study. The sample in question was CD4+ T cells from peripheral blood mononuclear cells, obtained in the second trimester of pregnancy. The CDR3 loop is CASSAVKSGTQYF. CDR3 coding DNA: TGTGCCAGCAGCGCCGTTAAATCGGGTACGCAGTATTTT.